This T cell receptor (beta chain) appears in the sequencing data of a study of neurological immune-mediated disorders. This clonotype was counted at least ten times. The antigen remains unidentified. Regarding the study as a whole: CDR3 amino acid sequences of expanded clones were not shared across subjects, a result suggesting private repertoires in all groups.

Each CDR3 protein is one row after TCRdb ran MiXCR on the 5' RACE reads. This table holds roughly 62,000 distinct CDR3 sequences, 4% to 5.5% found once. With 5 bases clipped from V and 1 base from J, the junction kept 4 bases outside the gene matches. The CDR3 is 14 residues long. The material sequenced was PBMCs. The V gene is TRBV12-3 or TRBV12-4, the J gene TRBJ2-7; TRBD1 aligns across 8 bases. This receptor was taken from a woman aged 50 to 60 with multiple sclerosis. CDR3 sequence: CASSAHRGSYEQYF. Written as DNA, the CDR3 is TGTGCCAGCAGTGCTCACAGGGGGTCCTACGAGCAGTACTTC.